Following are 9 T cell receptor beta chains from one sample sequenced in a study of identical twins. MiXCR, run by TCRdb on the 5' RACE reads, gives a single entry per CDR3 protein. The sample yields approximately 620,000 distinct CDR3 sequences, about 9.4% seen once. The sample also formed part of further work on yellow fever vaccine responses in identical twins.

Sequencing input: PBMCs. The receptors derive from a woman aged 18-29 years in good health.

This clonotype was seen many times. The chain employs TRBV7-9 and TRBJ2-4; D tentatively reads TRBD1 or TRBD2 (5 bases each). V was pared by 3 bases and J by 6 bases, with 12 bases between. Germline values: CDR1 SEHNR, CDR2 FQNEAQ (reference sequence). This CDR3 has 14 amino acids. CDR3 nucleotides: TGTGCCAGCAGCTTTTCAGGGAGTGGAAACATTCAGTACTTC. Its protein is CASSFSGSGNIQYF.

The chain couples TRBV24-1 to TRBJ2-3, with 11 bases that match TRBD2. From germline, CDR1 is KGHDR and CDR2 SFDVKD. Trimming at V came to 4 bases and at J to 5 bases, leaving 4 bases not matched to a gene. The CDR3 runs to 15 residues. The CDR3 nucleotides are TGTGCCACCAGTGACCCCCTAGCGGGAGGAGATACGCAGTATTTT. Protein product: CATSDPLAGGDTQYF.

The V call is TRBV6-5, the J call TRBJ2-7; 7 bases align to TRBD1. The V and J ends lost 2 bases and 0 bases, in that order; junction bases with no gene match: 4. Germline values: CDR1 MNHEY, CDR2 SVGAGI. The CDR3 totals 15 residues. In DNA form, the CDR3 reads TGTGCCAGCAGTTACCAGGGACAGAGCTCCTACGAGCAGTACTTC. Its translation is CASSYQGQSSYEQYF.

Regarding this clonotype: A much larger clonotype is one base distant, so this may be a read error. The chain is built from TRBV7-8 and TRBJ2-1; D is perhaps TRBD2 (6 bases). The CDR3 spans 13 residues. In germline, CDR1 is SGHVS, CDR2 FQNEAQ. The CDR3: CASTPGTPNGQFF. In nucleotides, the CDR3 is TGTGCCAGCACCCCCGGGACTCCCAATGGGCAGTTCTTC.

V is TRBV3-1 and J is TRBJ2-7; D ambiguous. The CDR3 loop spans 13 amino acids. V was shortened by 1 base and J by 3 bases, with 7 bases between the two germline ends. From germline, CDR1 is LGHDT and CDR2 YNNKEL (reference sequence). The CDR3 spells CASSQGRFYEQYF. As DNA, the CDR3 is TGTGCCAGCAGCCAAGGGCGGTTCTACGAGCAGTACTTC.

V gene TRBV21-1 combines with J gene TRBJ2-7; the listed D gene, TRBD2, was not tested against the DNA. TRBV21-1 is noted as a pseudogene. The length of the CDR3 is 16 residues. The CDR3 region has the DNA TGTGCCAGCAGCAAAGCTCCTAACAGACTAGTGATTGAGCAGTACTTC. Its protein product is CASSKAPNRLVIEQYF.

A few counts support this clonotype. The CDR3 protein is CAIGQGTNEKLFF. CDR3 in DNA: TGTGCTATCGGACAGGGAACTAATGAAAAACTGTTTTTT. This chain connects TRBV12-3 or TRBV12-4 to TRBJ1-4, with 8 bases lining up with TRBD1. The CDR3 loop spans 13 amino acids.

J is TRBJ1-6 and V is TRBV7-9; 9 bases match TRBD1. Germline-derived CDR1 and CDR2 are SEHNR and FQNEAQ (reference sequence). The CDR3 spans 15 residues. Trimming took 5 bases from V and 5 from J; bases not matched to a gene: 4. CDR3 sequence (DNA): TGTGCCAGCAGCGCGGGACAGGGAAATAATTCACCCCTCCACTTT. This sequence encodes CASSAGQGNNSPLHF. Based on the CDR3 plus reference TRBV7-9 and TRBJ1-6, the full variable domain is DTGVSQNPRHKITKRGQNVTFRCDPISEHNRLYWYRQTLGQGPEFLTYFQNEAQLEKSRLLSDRFSAERPKGSFSTLEIQRTEQGDSAMYLCASSAGQGNNSPLHFGNGTRLTVT.

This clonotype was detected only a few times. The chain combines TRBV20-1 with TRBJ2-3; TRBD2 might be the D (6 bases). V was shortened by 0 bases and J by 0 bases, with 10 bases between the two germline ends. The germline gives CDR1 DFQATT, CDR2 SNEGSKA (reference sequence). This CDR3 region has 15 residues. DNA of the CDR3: TGCAGTGCTAGAGACGCGGGATTAAGCACAGATACGCAGTATTTT. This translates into CSARDAGLSTDTQYF.